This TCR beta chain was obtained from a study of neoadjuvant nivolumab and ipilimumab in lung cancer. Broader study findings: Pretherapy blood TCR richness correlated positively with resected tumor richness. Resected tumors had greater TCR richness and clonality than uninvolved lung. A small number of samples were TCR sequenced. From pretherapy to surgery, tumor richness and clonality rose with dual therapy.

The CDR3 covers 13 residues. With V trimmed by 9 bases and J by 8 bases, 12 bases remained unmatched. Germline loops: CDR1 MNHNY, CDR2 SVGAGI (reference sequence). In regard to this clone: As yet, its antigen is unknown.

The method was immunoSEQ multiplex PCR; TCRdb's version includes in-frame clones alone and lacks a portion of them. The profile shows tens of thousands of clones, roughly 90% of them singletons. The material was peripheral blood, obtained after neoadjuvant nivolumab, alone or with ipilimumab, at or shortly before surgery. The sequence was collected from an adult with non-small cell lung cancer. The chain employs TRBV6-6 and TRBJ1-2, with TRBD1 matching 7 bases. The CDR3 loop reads CASQPSTGEGYTF. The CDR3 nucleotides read TGTGCCAGTCAACCTTCTACAGGGGAAGGCTACACCTTC.